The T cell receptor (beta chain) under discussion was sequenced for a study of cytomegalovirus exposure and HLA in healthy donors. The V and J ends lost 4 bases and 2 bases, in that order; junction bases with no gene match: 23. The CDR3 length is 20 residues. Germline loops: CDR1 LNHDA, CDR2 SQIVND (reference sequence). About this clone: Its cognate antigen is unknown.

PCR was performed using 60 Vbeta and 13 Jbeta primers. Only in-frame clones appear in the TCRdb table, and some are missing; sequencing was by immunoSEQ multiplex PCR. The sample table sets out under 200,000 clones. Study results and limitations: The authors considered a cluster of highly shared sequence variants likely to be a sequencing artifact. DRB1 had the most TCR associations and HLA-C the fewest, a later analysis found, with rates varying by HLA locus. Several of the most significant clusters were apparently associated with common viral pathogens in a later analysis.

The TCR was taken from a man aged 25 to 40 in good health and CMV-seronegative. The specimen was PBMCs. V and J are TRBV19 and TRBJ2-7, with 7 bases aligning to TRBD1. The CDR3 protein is CASSTFFSTGSGNLPYEQYF. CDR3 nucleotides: TGTGCCAGTAGTACCTTTTTCTCGACAGGGTCGGGAAACCTTCCCTACGAGCAGTACTTC.